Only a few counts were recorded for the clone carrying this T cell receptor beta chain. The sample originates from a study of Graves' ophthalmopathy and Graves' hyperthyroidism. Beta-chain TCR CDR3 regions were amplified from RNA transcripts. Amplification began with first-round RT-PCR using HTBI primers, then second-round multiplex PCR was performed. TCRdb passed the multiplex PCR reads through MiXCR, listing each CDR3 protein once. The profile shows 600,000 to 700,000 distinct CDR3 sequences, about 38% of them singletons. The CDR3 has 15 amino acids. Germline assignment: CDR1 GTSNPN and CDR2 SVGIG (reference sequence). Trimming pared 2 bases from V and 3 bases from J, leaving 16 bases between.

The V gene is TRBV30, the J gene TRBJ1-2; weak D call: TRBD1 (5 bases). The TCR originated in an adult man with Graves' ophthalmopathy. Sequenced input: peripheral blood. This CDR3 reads CAWSPAGTAYYGYTF. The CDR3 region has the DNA TGTGCCTGGAGTCCTGCCGGGACGGCTTACTATGGCTACACCTTC.